The T cell receptor beta chain under discussion was sequenced for a study of CD8+CD57+ T cells in acquired aplastic anemia. The template used for profiling TCR beta VDJ and CDR3 was genomic DNA. From the reads, TCRdb called clonotypes with MiXCR, one entry per CDR3 protein. The sample has 150,000 or so distinct CDR3 sequences; about half are singletons. The patients chosen for sequencing had shown expansion of CD8+CD57+ cells (detected by flow cytometry). The CDR3 extends over 15 amino acids. The J segment lost 5 bases and the V segment lost 6 bases, leaving 10 bases of the junction unmatched. Germline CDR1 LNHDA, CDR2 SQIVND (reference sequence).

The chain combines TRBV19 with TRBJ1-2; TRBD1 aligns across 9 bases. The sequenced material came from sorted CD4+, CD8+, or CD8+CD57+ T cells (not recorded which) from PBMCs. This clonotype was sampled from a human donor with aplastic anemia. The CDR3 reads CASRPAGQGDYGYTF. The DNA of the CDR3 is TGTGCCAGTAGGCCTGCGGGACAGGGTGATTATGGCTACACCTTC.